A selection of T cell receptor beta chains follows, all from one sample in a study of response to subunit inactivated influenza vaccine. In TCRdb, the RT-PCR reads were re-called with MiXCR into one record per CDR3 protein. Of about 480,000 distinct CDR3 sequences listed, 25% are singletons. The specimen was CD4+ T cells sorted from PBMCs, collected 5 days after vaccination. These receptors came from a middle-aged man who received an inactivated influenza vaccine. The CDR3 runs from the conserved cysteine through the conserved F or W. The D gene is left open where the match is weak. Size is omitted from some rows. Given values are once, few, many or a class for expanded clones.

>NA|TRBV4-3|TRBJ1-4|few
CASSQEVRENEKLFF
TGCGCCAGCAGCCAAGAAGTACGGGAAAATGAAAAACTGTTTTTT
>NA|TRBV5-5|TRBJ2-1|NA
CASSLVGRVDNEQFF
TGTGCCAGCAGCTTGGTTGGCAGGGTGGACAATGAGCAGTTCTTC
>TRBD1|TRBV5-1|TRBJ2-2|few
CASSLRGLNTGELFF
TGCGCCAGCAGCCTGAGGGGGCTCAACACCGGGGAGCTGTTTTTT
>NA|TRBV12-3/TRBV12-4|TRBJ1-2|NA
CASSSVVHYGYTF
TGTGCCAGCAGTTCAGTAGTGCACTATGGCTACACCTTC
>TRBD2|TRBV29-1|TRBJ2-7|few
CSALTSAHSYEQYF
TGCAGCGCCTTGACTAGCGCTCACTCCTACGAGCAGTACTTC
>TRBD1|TRBV5-6|TRBJ1-2|few
CASSLQGAHGYTF
TGTGCCAGCAGTTTACAGGGGGCGCATGGCTACACCTTC
>NA|TRBV20-1|TRBJ1-1|NA
CSARDTRGGRTEAFF
TGCAGTGCTAGAGATACCAGGGGCGGGCGCACTGAAGCTTTCTTT
>NA|TRBV7-9|TRBJ2-3|NA
CASTRRSTDTQYF
TGTGCCAGCACCCGTCGGAGCACAGATACGCAGTATTTT
>NA|TRBV7-9|TRBJ2-7|few
CASSYNQGSNEQYF
TGTGCCAGCAGCTATAACCAGGGATCCAACGAGCAGTACTTC
>NA|TRBV7-2|TRBJ1-1|few
CASTRHPNTEAFF
TGTGCCAGCACCCGGCATCCGAACACTGAAGCTTTCTTT
>NA|TRBV5-1|TRBJ2-6|once
CASSLPVSPPPGSGANVLTF
TGCGCCAGCAGCTTGCCGGTATCCCCTCCCCCCGGCTCTGGGGCCAACGTCCTGACTTTC
>TRBD1|TRBV10-1|TRBJ2-2|few
CASSESPGQGTGELFF
TGCGCCAGCAGTGAGTCCCCGGGACAGGGAACCGGGGAGCTGTTTTTT
>NA|TRBV4-3|TRBJ2-1|few
CASSPSRDYNEQFF
TGCGCCAGCAGCCCATCCAGGGACTACAATGAGCAGTTCTTC
>NA|TRBV18|TRBJ2-1|NA
CASSVGSEQFF
TGTGCCAGCTCAGTCGGGTCTGAGCAGTTCTTC
>TRBD1|TRBV7-8|TRBJ1-5|few
CASSKDRSNQPQHF
TGTGCCAGCAGCAAGGACAGGTCCAATCAGCCCCAGCATTTT
>NA|TRBV15|TRBJ2-2|few
CATSRDRVLANTGELFF
TGTGCCACCAGCAGAGATCGAGTCCTCGCGAACACCGGGGAGCTGTTTTTT
>TRBD2|TRBV6-2/TRBV6-3|TRBJ2-5|few
CASSYGVTSGSGQETQYF
TGTGCCAGCAGTTACGGTGTGACTAGCGGGAGCGGCCAAGAGACCCAGTACTTC
>NA|TRBV7-2|TRBJ1-2|NA
CASSIDRIDYGYTF
TGTGCCAGCAGCATAGACAGGATCGACTATGGCTACACCTTC
>TRBD1|TRBV10-3|TRBJ2-7|NA
CAISESPGQGVEQYF
TGTGCCATCAGTGAGTCCCCGGGACAGGGAGTCGAGCAGTACTTC
>TRBD1|TRBV20-1|TRBJ2-1|NA
CIASPGTGGWNEQFF
TGCATTGCTAGCCCCGGGACAGGGGGCTGGAATGAGCAGTTCTTC
>NA|TRBV7-2|TRBJ2-7|NA
CASSTTRTYEQYF
TGTGCCAGCAGCACAACGAGGACCTACGAGCAGTACTTC
>TRBD1|TRBV7-2|TRBJ1-1|NA
CASSRQGANTEAFF
TGTGCCAGCAGCCGACAGGGGGCGAACACTGAAGCTTTCTTT
>TRBD2|TRBV4-3|TRBJ2-2|NA
CASRRSGLHTGELFF
TGCGCCAGCAGGCGTAGCGGGCTTCACACCGGGGAGCTGTTTTTT
>NA|TRBV20-1|TRBJ1-6|NA
CSARKANDNSPLHF
TGCAGTGCCAGGAAGGCAAACGATAATTCACCCCTCCACTTT
>TRBD2|TRBV20-1|TRBJ2-3|NA
CSATGLAGGMADTQYF
TGCAGTGCAACGGGACTAGCGGGGGGCATGGCAGATACGCAGTATTTT
>NA|TRBV12-3/TRBV12-4|TRBJ2-7|NA
CASTTGRNEQYF
TGTGCCAGCACCACGGGGAGAAACGAGCAGTACTTC